These T cell receptor beta chains were read from a single sample in a study of blood T cell repertoires in COVID-19. Sequenced by immunoSEQ multiplex PCR; TCRdb stores in-frame clones only, minus some. Among about 160,000 clones listed, less than 85% were seen once. The sequencing input was PBMCs or T cells enriched from blood (not recorded which). Receptor source: a man aged 60-69 years who had recovered from COVID-19. Both conserved end residues are part of each CDR3. A D gene is named only where the DNA matches it firmly. Clone size is given for some rows only: seen once, a few or many times, or a class if the clone is expanded.

TRBJ1-1	TRBV27	TRBD1	NA	TGTGCCAGCAGTACCTACAGGGGACCTCGGGACACTGAAGCTTTCTTT	CASSTYRGPRDTEAFF
TRBJ2-1	TRBV27	TRBD2	NA	TGTGCCAGCAGTCGCACCCTAGGGACTAGCGGGTACAATGAGCAGTTCTTC	CASSRTLGTSGYNEQFF
TRBJ2-2	TRBV9	NA	NA	TGTGCCAGCAGCGTAGAACTAGCTGCCACCGGGGAGCTGTTTTTT	CASSVELAATGELFF
TRBJ1-2	TRBV27	NA	NA	TGTGCCAGCAGACTCAATCTCGCTCAGGGTTTGTTTAGGTATGGCTACACCTTC	CASRLNLAQGLFRYGYTF
TRBJ2-3	TRBV19	TRBD2	NA	TGTGCCAGTAGTATGCTAGCGGGAGGGTCTGATACGCAGTATTTT	CASSMLAGGSDTQYF
TRBJ1-1	TRBV19	TRBD1	NA	TGTGCCAGTAGTGGGTGGACAGGGCCGAACACTGAAGCTTTCTTT	CASSGWTGPNTEAFF
TRBJ2-1	TRBV7-3	TRBD2	NA	TGTGCCAGCAGCCGGACTAGCGGTCCTTACAATGAGCAGTTCTTC	CASSRTSGPYNEQFF
TRBJ2-7	TRBV5-6	TRBD2	NA	TGTGCCAGCAGCTTGAATGGACTAGCGGCCTACGAGCAGTACTTC	CASSLNGLAAYEQYF
TRBJ1-1	TRBV28	NA	NA	TGTGCCAGCCATGTCGGGAACACTGAAGCTTTCTTT	CASHVGNTEAFF
TRBJ2-1	TRBV20-1	TRBD2	NA	TGCAGTGCTAGTCCAAGGGAACGACTAGCTGGCTCCTACAATGAGCAGTTCTTC	CSASPRERLAGSYNEQFF
TRBJ1-1	TRBV9	NA	NA	TGTGCCAGCAGCACGTGGGGAGGGGAGAACACTGAAGCTTTCTTT	CASSTWGGENTEAFF
TRBJ1-6	TRBV7-3	NA	NA	TGTGCCAGCAGCTTAACAAGCGGCATGAATTCACCCCTCCACTTT	CASSLTSGMNSPLHF
TRBJ1-2	TRBV9	TRBD1	NA	TGTGCCAGCAGCCTTGGTGACAGGGAATTTGGCTACACCTTC	CASSLGDREFGYTF
TRBJ1-1	TRBV27	NA	few	TGTGCCAGCAGTTCGCCGGGACTCGTAGGGAGCACTGAAGCTTTCTTT	CASSSPGLVGSTEAFF
TRBJ2-7	TRBV18	NA	NA	TGTGCCAGCTCACCGACAGTCGGCGAGCAGTACTTC	CASSPTVGEQYF
TRBJ1-2	TRBV28	NA	few	TGTGCCAGCAGTCCCCGGACTACCTGGGCGGGCGGCTACACCTTC	CASSPRTTWAGGYTF
TRBJ2-1	TRBV7-3	TRBD2	NA	TGTGCCAGCAGCTTAACTAGCGGGTTATACAATGAGCAGTTCTTC	CASSLTSGLYNEQFF
TRBJ1-1	TRBV5-1	NA	NA	TGCGCCAGCAGCTTCGACAGGGAAGCTTTCTTT	CASSFDREAFF
TRBJ2-1	TRBV2	NA	NA	TGTGCCAGCAGTCGGAGGGCTGGCGTAAACAATGAGCAGTTCTTC	CASSRRAGVNNEQFF
TRBJ2-2	TRBV28	TRBD1	NA	TGTGCCAGCAGTCGGATCGGGACAGGGATAACCGGGGAGCTGTTTTTT	CASSRIGTGITGELFF
TRBJ1-5	TRBV7-2	NA	NA	TGTGCCAGCAGCTTAGCCCCTTTTACAAGTCAGCCCCAGCATTTT	CASSLAPFTSQPQHF
TRBJ2-7	TRBV7-9	TRBD1	NA	TGTGCCAGCAGCCCAAGACAGGGAAGCAACGAGCAGTACTTC	CASSPRQGSNEQYF
TRBJ2-7	TRBV18	NA	NA	TGTGCCAGCTCACAAGGTTCAGACAGCTTTTACGAGCAGTACTTC	CASSQGSDSFYEQYF
TRBJ1-2	TRBV25-1	NA	NA	TGTGCCAGCAGTGAAGGGGGCAGCTATGGCTACACCTTC	CASSEGGSYGYTF
TRBJ1-6	TRBV11-1	NA	NA	TGTGCCAGCAGCTTTAATCAGGTCTCCGGTTCACCCCTCCACTTT	CASSFNQVSGSPLHF
TRBJ2-7	TRBV5-1	NA	NA	TGCGCCAGCAGCTTACAGGGTCCCTACGAGCAGTACTTC	CASSLQGPYEQYF
TRBJ1-5	TRBV28	NA	NA	TGTGCCAGCAGTTTACTCTATAGCAATCAGCCCCAGCATTTT	CASSLLYSNQPQHF
TRBJ1-6	TRBV7-6	NA	NA	TGTGCCAGCAGCTTAGCGGCCGCGGGGGCATTATCACCCCTCCACTTT	CASSLAAAGALSPLHF
TRBJ2-1	TRBV14	TRBD2	NA	TGTGCCAGCAGCCAAGACCTACCCCCGGGACTAGCGGGAGTCGACGGGGACAATGAGCAGTTCTTC	CASSQDLPPGLAGVDGDNEQFF
TRBJ1-1	TRBV5-4	TRBD1	NA	TGTGCCAGCAGCGGACAGGTCATGAACACTGAAGCTTTCTTT	CASSGQVMNTEAFF
TRBJ2-7	TRBV5-1	TRBD2	NA	TGCGCCAGCAGCTTGGGACTAGCGGGAGGATCCTACGAGCAGTACTTC	CASSLGLAGGSYEQYF
TRBJ1-5	TRBV6-5	TRBD1	NA	TGTGCCAGCAGCTGGACAGGGGATAATCAGCCCCAGCATTTT	CASSWTGDNQPQHF
TRBJ2-5	TRBV9	NA	NA	TGTGCCAGCAGCGTAGGACAGACGGTAGAGACCCAGTACTTC	CASSVGQTVETQYF
TRBJ2-6	TRBV5-1	NA	NA	TGCGCCAGCAGCTTGACGGCCCTTAACCGACTGGGTGGGGCCAACGTCCTGACTTTC	CASSLTALNRLGGANVLTF
TRBJ2-1	TRBV18	TRBD2	few	TGTGCCAGCTCACCCGGGACTAGTACCTACAATGAGCAGTTCTTC	CASSPGTSTYNEQFF
TRBJ2-1	TRBV7-3	NA	NA	TGTGCCAGCAGCTTATCGGCTAGTCCCTACAATGAGCAGTTCTTC	CASSLSASPYNEQFF
TRBJ2-7	TRBV9	TRBD2	NA	TGTGCCAGCAGCGTCCTAGCGGGGAGCTCCTACGAGCAGTACTTC	CASSVLAGSSYEQYF
TRBJ2-7	TRBV18	TRBD2	NA	TGTGCCAGCTCACCACCGGAAGGGAGGGTCGTGTACTTC	CASSPPEGRVVYF
TRBJ1-6	TRBV27	NA	NA	TGTGCCAGCACCGACCTCCCCCGGGGGGTGGGTTCACCCCTCCACTTT	CASTDLPRGVGSPLHF
TRBJ2-1	TRBV12-5	TRBD1	NA	TGTGCTAGTGGTTTGGTACTGGGCAGGGGGCGTCGAGGTGAGCAGTTCTTC	CASGLVLGRGRRGEQFF
TRBJ2-5	TRBV7-2	NA	NA	TGTGCCAGCAGGAAAGGACGGGGGACTCAGGAGGAGACCCAGTACTTC	CASRKGRGTQEETQYF
TRBJ1-6	TRBV28	TRBD1	NA	TGTGCCAGCAGTCCAGGGACAGCTACTTATAATTCACCCCTCCACTTT	CASSPGTATYNSPLHF
TRBJ1-3	TRBV7-9	TRBD1	NA	TGTGCCAGCAGCCCGACAGGGTCGGCTTCTGGAAACACCATATATTTT	CASSPTGSASGNTIYF
TRBJ2-1	TRBV5-6	TRBD2	NA	TGTGCCAGCAGCTTCGGACTAGCGGGGTCCTCCTACAATGAGCAGTTCTTC	CASSFGLAGSSYNEQFF
TRBJ1-3	TRBV7-2	NA	NA	TGTGCCAGCAGCTTAACGGTGAGCTCTGGAAACACCATATATTTT	CASSLTVSSGNTIYF
TRBJ2-1	TRBV20-1	TRBD2	NA	TGCAGTGCCAGTGTCTCGTACGGGACTAGCGGGCCCTACAATGAGCAGTTCTTC	CSASVSYGTSGPYNEQFF
TRBJ2-7	TRBV28	NA	NA	TGTGCCAGCAGTTTAGCAGGGGACTACGAGCAGTACTTC	CASSLAGDYEQYF
TRBJ1-5	TRBV7-2	TRBD1	NA	TGTGCCAGCAGCACAGGGGTTGGGGGCAATCAGCCCCAGCATTTT	CASSTGVGGNQPQHF